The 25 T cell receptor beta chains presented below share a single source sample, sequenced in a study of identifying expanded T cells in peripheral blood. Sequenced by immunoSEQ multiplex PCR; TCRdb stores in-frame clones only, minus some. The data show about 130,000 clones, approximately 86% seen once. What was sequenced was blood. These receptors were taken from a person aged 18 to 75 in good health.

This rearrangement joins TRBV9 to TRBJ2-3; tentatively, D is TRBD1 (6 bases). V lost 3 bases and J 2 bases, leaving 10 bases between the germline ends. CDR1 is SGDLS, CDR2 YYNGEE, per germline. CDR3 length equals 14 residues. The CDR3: CASSAGQLTDTQYF. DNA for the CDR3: TGTGCCAGCAGCGCGGGACAACTCACAGATACGCAGTATTTT.

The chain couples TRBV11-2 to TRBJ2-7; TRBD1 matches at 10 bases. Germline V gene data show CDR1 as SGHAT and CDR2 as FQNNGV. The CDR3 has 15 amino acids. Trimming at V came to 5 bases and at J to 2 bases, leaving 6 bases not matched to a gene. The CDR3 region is CASSQQGQGAYEQYF. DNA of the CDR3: TGTGCCAGCAGCCAACAAGGACAGGGGGCCTACGAGCAGTACTTC. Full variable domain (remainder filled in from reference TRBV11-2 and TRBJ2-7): EAGVAQSPRYKIIEKRQSVAFWCNPISGHATLYWYQQILGQGPKLLIQFQNNGVVDDSQLPKDRFSAERLKGVDSTLKIQPAKLEDSAVYLCASSQQGQGAYEQYFGPGTRLTVT.

CDR3 protein: CASSLTTGPNTGELFF. The CDR3 nucleotides read TGTGCCAGCAGCTTAACCACGGGGCCCAACACCGGGGAGCTGTTTTTT. The rearrangement uses TRBV7-3 and TRBJ2-2; the D gene could be TRBD1 or TRBD2 (5 bases each). Germline V CDR1 and CDR2: SGHTA, FQGTGA. V was shortened by 0 bases and J by 2 bases, with 10 bases between the two germline ends. The CDR3 is made up of 16 amino acids. Full variable domain (remainder filled in from reference TRBV7-3 and TRBJ2-2): GAGVSQTPSNKVTEKGKYVELRCDPISGHTALYWYRQSLGQGPEFLIYFQGTGAADDSGLPNDRFFAVRPEGSVSTLKIQRTERGDSAVYLCASSLTTGPNTGELFFGEGSRLTVL.

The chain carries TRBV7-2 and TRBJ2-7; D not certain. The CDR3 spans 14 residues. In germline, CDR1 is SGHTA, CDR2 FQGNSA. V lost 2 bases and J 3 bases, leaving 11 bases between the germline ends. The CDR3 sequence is CASSLPGPGYEQYF. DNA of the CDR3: TGTGCCAGCAGCTTACCCGGCCCCGGCTACGAGCAGTACTTC.

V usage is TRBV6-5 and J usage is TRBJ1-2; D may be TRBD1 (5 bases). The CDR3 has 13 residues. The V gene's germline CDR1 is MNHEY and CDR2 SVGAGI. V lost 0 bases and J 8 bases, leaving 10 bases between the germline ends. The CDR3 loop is CASSYSGAQGYTF. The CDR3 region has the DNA TGTGCCAGCAGTTACTCAGGGGCGCAAGGCTACACCTTC.

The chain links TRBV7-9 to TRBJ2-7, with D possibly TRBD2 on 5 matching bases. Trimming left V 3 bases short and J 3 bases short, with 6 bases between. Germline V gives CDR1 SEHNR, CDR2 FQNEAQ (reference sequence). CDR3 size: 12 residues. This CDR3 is CASSLTNYEQYF. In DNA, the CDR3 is TGTGCCAGCAGCTTGACTAACTACGAGCAGTACTTC.

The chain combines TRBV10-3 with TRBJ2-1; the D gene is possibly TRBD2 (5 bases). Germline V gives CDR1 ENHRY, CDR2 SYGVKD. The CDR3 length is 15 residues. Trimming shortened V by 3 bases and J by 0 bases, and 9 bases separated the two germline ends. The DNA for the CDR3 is TGTGCCATCAGTGACACTAGACGCTCCTACAATGAGCAGTTCTTC. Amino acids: CAISDTRRSYNEQFF.

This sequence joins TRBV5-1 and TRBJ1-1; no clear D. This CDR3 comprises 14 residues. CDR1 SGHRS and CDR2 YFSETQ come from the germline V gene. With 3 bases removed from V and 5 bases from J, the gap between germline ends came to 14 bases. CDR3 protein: CASSSTLMGTEAFF. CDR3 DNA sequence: TGCGCCAGCAGCTCTACACTAATGGGAACTGAAGCTTTCTTT.

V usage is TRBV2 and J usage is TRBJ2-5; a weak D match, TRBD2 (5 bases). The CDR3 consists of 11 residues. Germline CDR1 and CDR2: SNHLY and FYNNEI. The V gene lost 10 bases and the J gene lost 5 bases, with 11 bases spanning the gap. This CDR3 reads CAIRERETQYF. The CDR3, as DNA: TGTGCCATCCGGGAAAGGGAGACCCAGTACTTC.

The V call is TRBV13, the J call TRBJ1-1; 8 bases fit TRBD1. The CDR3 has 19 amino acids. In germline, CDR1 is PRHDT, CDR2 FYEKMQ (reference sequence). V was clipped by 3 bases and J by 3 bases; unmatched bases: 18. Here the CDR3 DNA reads TGTGCCAGCAGCTTGTTCACAGTAGGGACAGGACTAAAGGACACTGAAGCTTTCTTT. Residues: CASSLFTVGTGLKDTEAFF.

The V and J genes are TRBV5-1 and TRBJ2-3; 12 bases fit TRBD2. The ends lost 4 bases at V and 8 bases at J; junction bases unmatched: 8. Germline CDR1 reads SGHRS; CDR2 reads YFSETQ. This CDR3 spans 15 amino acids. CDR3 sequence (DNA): TGCGCCAGCAGCCCGACTAGCGGGGGCCAGGGTACGCAGTATTTT. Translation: CASSPTSGGQGTQYF.

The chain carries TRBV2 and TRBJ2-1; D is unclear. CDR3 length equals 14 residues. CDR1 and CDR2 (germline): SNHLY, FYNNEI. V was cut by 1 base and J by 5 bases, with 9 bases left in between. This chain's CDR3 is CASSEEARNNEQFF. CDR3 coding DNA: TGTGCCAGCAGTGAAGAGGCACGAAACAATGAGCAGTTCTTC.

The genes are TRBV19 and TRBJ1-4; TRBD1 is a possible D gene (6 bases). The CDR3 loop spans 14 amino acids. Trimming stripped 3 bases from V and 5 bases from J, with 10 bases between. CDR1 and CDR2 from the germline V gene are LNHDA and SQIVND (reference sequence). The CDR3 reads CASSIWDTNEKLFF. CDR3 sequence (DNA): TGTGCCAGTAGTATTTGGGACACAAATGAAAAACTGTTTTTT.

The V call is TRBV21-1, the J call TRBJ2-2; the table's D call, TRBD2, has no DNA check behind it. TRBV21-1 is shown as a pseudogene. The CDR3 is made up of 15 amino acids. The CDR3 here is CASNWRGACTGELFF. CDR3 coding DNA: TGTGCCAGCAATTGGCGGGGGGCCTGCACCGGGGAGCTGTTTTTT.

CDR3 sequence (DNA): TGTGCCAGCAGCGTAGAATCGGGGGGGAATCAGCCCCAGCATTTT. It translates to CASSVESGGNQPQHF. The V and J genes are TRBV9 and TRBJ1-5, with a possible D match to TRBD1 (5 bases). Germline V gene sequence: CDR1 SGDLS, CDR2 YYNGEE. V shed 0 bases and J shed 4 bases, with 11 bases lying between them. CDR3 length: 15 amino acids.

CDR3 loop: CASTPFGRSGLGNEQFF. For the CDR3, the DNA is TGTGCCAGCACCCCCTTTGGCCGAAGTGGCCTCGGCAATGAGCAGTTCTTC. V gene TRBV28 combines with J gene TRBJ2-1; D call uncertain. CDR1 and CDR2 from the germline V gene are MDHEN and SYDVKM. V gave up 7 bases and J gave up 6 bases, with 25 bases separating them. This CDR3 is 17 amino acids long.

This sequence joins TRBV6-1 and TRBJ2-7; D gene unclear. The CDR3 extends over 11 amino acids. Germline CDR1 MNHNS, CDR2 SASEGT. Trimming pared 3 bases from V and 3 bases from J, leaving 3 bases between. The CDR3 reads CASSDGYEQYF. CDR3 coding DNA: TGTGCCAGCAGTGACGGCTACGAGCAGTACTTC.

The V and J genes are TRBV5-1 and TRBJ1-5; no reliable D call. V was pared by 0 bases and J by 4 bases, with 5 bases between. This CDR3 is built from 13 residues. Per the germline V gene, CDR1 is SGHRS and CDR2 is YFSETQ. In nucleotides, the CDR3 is TGCGCCAGCAGCTTGGGTGTTAATCAGCCCCAGCATTTT. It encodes CASSLGVNQPQHF.

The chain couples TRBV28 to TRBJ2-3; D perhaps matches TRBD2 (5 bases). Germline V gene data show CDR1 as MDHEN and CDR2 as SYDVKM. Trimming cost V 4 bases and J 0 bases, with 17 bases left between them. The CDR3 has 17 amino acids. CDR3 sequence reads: CASSSLSRDGSTDTQYF. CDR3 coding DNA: TGTGCCAGCAGTTCCCTCTCCCGGGATGGGAGCACAGATACGCAGTATTTT.

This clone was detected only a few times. In nucleotides, the CDR3 is TGTGCCAGCGGAGAACAGGGGGTAGGGCCCGAGCAGTACTTC. Amino acid sequence: CASGEQGVGPEQYF. The gene calls are TRBV6-1 and TRBJ2-7; 8 bases align to TRBD1. CDR1 is MNHNS, CDR2 SASEGT, per germline. The length of the CDR3 is 14 residues. V dropped 8 bases and J dropped 6; count of bases not matched to a gene: 12.

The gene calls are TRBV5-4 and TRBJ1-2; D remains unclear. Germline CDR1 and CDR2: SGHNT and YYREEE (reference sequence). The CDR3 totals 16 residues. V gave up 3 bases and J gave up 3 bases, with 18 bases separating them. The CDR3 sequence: CASSSAPGSQDYGYTF. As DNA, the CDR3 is TGTGCCAGCAGCTCCGCCCCAGGTTCCCAAGACTATGGCTACACCTTC. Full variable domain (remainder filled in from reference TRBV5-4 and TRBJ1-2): ETGVTQSPTHLIKTRGQQVTLRCSSQSGHNTVSWYQQALGQGPQFIFQYYREEENGRGNFPPRFSGLQFPNYSSELNVNALELDDSALYLCASSSAPGSQDYGYTFGSGTRLTVV.

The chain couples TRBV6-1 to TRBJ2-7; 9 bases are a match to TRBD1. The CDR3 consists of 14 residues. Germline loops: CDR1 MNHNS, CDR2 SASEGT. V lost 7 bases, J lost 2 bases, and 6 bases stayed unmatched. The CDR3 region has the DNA TGTGCCAGCACCACAGACAGGGGGACCTACGAGCAGTACTTC. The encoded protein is CASTTDRGTYEQYF.

The CDR3 is CASSSTSRSDTQYF. As DNA, the CDR3 is TGTGCCAGCAGTTCGACTAGCCGCTCAGATACGCAGTATTTT. This sequence joins TRBV28 and TRBJ2-3; 7 bases are shared with TRBD2. Trimming removed 4 bases from V and 4 bases from J; junction bases left unmatched: 5. The CDR3 is made up of 14 amino acids. Germline V gene sequence: CDR1 MDHEN, CDR2 SYDVKM.

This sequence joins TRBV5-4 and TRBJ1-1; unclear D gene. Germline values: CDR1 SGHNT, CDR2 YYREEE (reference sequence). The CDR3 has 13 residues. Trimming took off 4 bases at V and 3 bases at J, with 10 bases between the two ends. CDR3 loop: CASSRFSDTEAFF. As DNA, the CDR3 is TGTGCCAGCAGCCGGTTTTCGGACACTGAAGCTTTCTTT. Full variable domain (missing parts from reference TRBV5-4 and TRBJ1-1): ETGVTQSPTHLIKTRGQQVTLRCSSQSGHNTVSWYQQALGQGPQFIFQYYREEENGRGNFPPRFSGLQFPNYSSELNVNALELDDSALYLCASSRFSDTEAFFGQGTRLTVV.

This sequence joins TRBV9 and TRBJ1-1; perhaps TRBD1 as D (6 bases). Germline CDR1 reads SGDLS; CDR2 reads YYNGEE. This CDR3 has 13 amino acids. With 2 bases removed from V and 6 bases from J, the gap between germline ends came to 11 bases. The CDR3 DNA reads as TGTGCCAGCAGCGTTAATACAGGGTCTGAAGCTTTCTTT. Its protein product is CASSVNTGSEAFF.